This entry lists 32 T cell receptor beta chains sequenced from one sample in a study of blood T cell repertoires in COVID-19. Assay used: immunoSEQ multiplex PCR; TCRdb lists only in-frame clones, some missing. The sample shows about 120,000 clones, 70% to 85% of them seen only once. The specimen sequenced was peripheral blood. These receptors all stem from a woman in her 70s with acute or convalescent COVID-19.

The chain uses TRBV2 and TRBJ1-1; the match to TRBD1 covers 8 bases. The CDR3 runs to 14 residues. With 5 bases clipped from V and 8 bases from J, the junction kept 10 bases outside the gene matches. Germline-derived CDR1 and CDR2 are SNHLY and FYNNEI. This CDR3 is CASSPRTGTEEAFF. Written as DNA, the CDR3 is TGTGCCAGCAGTCCTAGGACAGGGACGGAGGAAGCTTTCTTT.

The chain joins TRBV5-4 to TRBJ2-2, with 9 bases that match TRBD2. V dropped 0 bases and J dropped 3; count of bases not matched to a gene: 9. CDR1 is SGHNT and CDR2 is YYREEE in the germline V gene (reference sequence). The CDR3 runs to 18 residues. CDR3 bases: TGTGCCAGCAGCTTGGCACCCGGACTAGCGACGCACACCGGGGAGCTGTTTTTT. Translating gives CASSLAPGLATHTGELFF. Full variable domain (missing parts from reference TRBV5-4 and TRBJ2-2): ETGVTQSPTHLIKTRGQQVTLRCSSQSGHNTVSWYQQALGQGPQFIFQYYREEENGRGNFPPRFSGLQFPNYSSELNVNALELDDSALYLCASSLAPGLATHTGELFFGEGSRLTVL.

This clone has only one observation. This chain uses TRBV11-2 with TRBJ1-1; D is perhaps TRBD1 (5 bases). Germline lookup yields CDR1 SGHAT and CDR2 FQNNGV. V dropped 5 bases and J dropped 7 bases, with 23 bases sitting between them. This CDR3 contains 16 residues. As DNA, the CDR3 is TGTGCCAGCAGCCGGCGCGCAATGCAGGGTAGAAATGAAGCTTTCTTT. Its translation is CASSRRAMQGRNEAFF.

This chain links TRBV24-1 with TRBJ1-2; no definite D call. Deletions cut 4 bases from V and 1 base from J, with 9 bases between. The CDR3 length is 14 residues. CDR1 and CDR2 (germline): KGHDR, SFDVKD. DNA of the CDR3: TGTGCCACCAGTGACTCCGGGAGTAACTATGGCTACACCTTC. It specifies CATSDSGSNYGYTF.

The chain couples TRBV11-3 to TRBJ2-5; D is possibly TRBD2 (5 bases). Germline V lookup: CDR1 SGHNT, CDR2 YENEEA. The germline V and J ends were trimmed by 2 bases and 4 bases, with 11 bases remaining between them. This CDR3 has 14 residues. In DNA, the CDR3 is TGTGCCAGCAGCTTAAGTAGCGTGGGAGAGACCCAGTACTTC. Translated: CASSLSSVGETQYF. Full variable domain (outside the CDR3, taken from reference TRBV11-3 and TRBJ2-5): EAGVVQSPRYKIIEKKQPVAFWCNPISGHNTLYWYLQNLGQGPELLIRYENEEAVDDSQLPKDRFSAERLKGVDSTLKIQPAELGDSAVYLCASSLSSVGETQYFGPGTRLLVL.

The rearrangement uses TRBV21-1 and TRBJ1-1; TRBD1 was called by the table and not checked on the DNA. TRBV21-1 is annotated as a pseudogene. This CDR3 comprises 14 residues. The CDR3 sequence is CASSTGGGGTEAFF. The CDR3 DNA is TGTGCCAGCAGCACAGGGGGAGGCGGCACTGAAGCTTTCTTT.

The chain combines TRBV30 with TRBJ1-1; 10 bases fit TRBD1. Trimming took 3 bases from V and 5 from J; bases not matched to a gene: 3. Looked up from germline, CDR1 is GTSNPN and CDR2 is SVGIG (reference sequence). CDR3 length: 13 amino acids. The CDR3 loop is CAWSQDRGTEAFF. The CDR3, as DNA: TGTGCCTGGAGCCAGGACAGGGGGACTGAAGCTTTCTTT. Full variable domain (missing parts from reference TRBV30 and TRBJ1-1): SQTIHQWPATLVQPVGSPLSLECTVEGTSNPNLYWYRQAAGRGLQLLFYSVGIGQISSEVPQNLSASRPQDRQFILSSKKLLLSDSGFYLCAWSQDRGTEAFFGQGTRLTVV.

V is TRBV7-2 and J is TRBJ2-7; the match to TRBD2 covers 12 bases. With 5 bases clipped from V and 5 bases from J, the junction kept 10 bases outside the gene matches. The CDR3 length is 16 residues. The germline V gene encodes CDR1 SGHTA and CDR2 FQGNSA. CDR3 nucleotides: TGTGCCAGCAGCCTGACTAGCGGGGGCGTAGGCAACGAGCAGTACTTC. Its translation is CASSLTSGGVGNEQYF.

V usage is TRBV10-2 and J usage is TRBJ1-2; D remains ambiguous. CDR1 and CDR2 (germline): WSHSY, SAAADI. V was pared by 6 bases and J by 4 bases, with 21 bases between. The CDR3 runs 16 residues. The CDR3 nucleotides read TGCGCCAGCAGCGGAACTGACACTGCTGGTGGCTATGGCTACACCTTC. It specifies CASSGTDTAGGYGYTF.

This chain connects TRBV6-5 to TRBJ2-2, with D possibly matching TRBD1 (6 bases). Germline-derived CDR1 and CDR2 are MNHEY and SVGAGI. Trimming removed 6 bases from V and 4 bases from J, with 15 bases in between. This CDR3 has 15 residues. CDR3 nucleotide sequence: TGTGCCAGCAGAGTAGAAACAGGGATCACCGGGGAGCTGTTTTTT. Amino acids: CASRVETGITGELFF.

V gene TRBV5-6 combines with J gene TRBJ2-5; tentatively, D is TRBD2 (6 bases). The CDR3 has 15 amino acids. Trimming removed 4 bases from V and 3 bases from J, with 16 bases in between. Germline V lookup: CDR1 SGHDT, CDR2 YYEEEE. CDR3 in DNA: TGTGCCAGCAGCCCCCAGGGAGGCTGGAAAGAGACCCAGTACTTC. Protein sequence: CASSPQGGWKETQYF.

The V gene is TRBV28, the J gene TRBJ1-2; weak D call: TRBD1 (5 bases). CDR3 length: 13 amino acids. Germline V gene sequence: CDR1 MDHEN, CDR2 SYDVKM. Trimming removed 2 bases at V and 8 bases at J, with 12 bases between. The CDR3 DNA is TGTGCCAGCAGTTTAGGGGGGGTACGCGGCTACACCTTC. This sequence encodes CASSLGGVRGYTF.

V is TRBV6-1 and J is TRBJ2-5, with 9 bases lining up with TRBD1. The CDR3 sequence is 16 residues long. V dropped 2 bases and J dropped 5; count of bases not matched to a gene: 9. Germline V gene data show CDR1 as MNHNS and CDR2 as SASEGT. CDR3 DNA: TGTGCCAGCAGTGAATGGGACAGGGAAAGATGGGAGACCCAGTACTTC. This sequence encodes CASSEWDRERWETQYF.

This clone was found once. The chain couples TRBV11-3 to TRBJ1-2; 9 bases agree with TRBD1. This CDR3 comprises 13 residues. V trimming: 4 bases; J trimming: 6 bases; junction bases outside the gene matches: 3. Germline CDR1 and CDR2: SGHNT and YENEEA. This CDR3 reads CASSSRTGDGYTF. In DNA, the CDR3 is TGTGCCAGCAGCTCCCGGACAGGGGATGGCTACACCTTC.

The rearrangement joins TRBV7-2 to TRBJ2-1; 10 bases fit TRBD1. CDR1 and CDR2 from the germline V gene are SGHTA and FQGNSA. The CDR3 covers 15 residues. V was pared by 3 bases and J by 8 bases, with 7 bases of the junction left unmatched. CDR3 DNA sequence: TGTGCCAGCAGCTTTATGGGACAGGGGTGGCATGAGCAGTTCTTC. Its protein is CASSFMGQGWHEQFF.

The rearrangement links TRBV18 to TRBJ1-6; the D is unclear. Trimming removed 2 bases at V and 8 bases at J, with 7 bases between. This CDR3 region has 13 residues. The germline V gene encodes CDR1 KGHSH and CDR2 LQKENI. The CDR3 sequence is CASSPIEDSPLHF. In DNA, the CDR3 is TGTGCCAGCTCACCAATAGAGGATTCACCCCTCCACTTT.

The chain carries TRBV7-2 and TRBJ2-1, with TRBD2 matching 9 bases. CDR1 SGHTA and CDR2 FQGNSA come from the germline V gene. This CDR3 has 17 amino acids. The V segment lost 1 base and the J segment 2 bases; nucleotides outside the gene matches: 6. CDR3 residues: CASSLVGLAGTYNEQFF. Here the CDR3 DNA reads TGTGCCAGCAGCTTAGTGGGGCTAGCGGGGACCTACAATGAGCAGTTCTTC.

This clone was detected ten times or more. The chain carries TRBV7-9 and TRBJ2-5; D might be TRBD1 (5 bases). Trimming stripped 3 bases from V and 1 base from J, with 9 bases between. The CDR3 extends over 14 amino acids. In germline, CDR1 is SEHNR, CDR2 FQNEAQ (reference sequence). CDR3 sequence reads: CASSLPGPQETQYF. CDR3 nucleotide sequence: TGTGCCAGCAGCTTGCCAGGGCCCCAAGAGACCCAGTACTTC. Together with reference TRBV7-9 and TRBJ2-5, the CDR3 gives the full variable domain: DTGVSQNPRHKITKRGQNVTFRCDPISEHNRLYWYRQTLGQGPEFLTYFQNEAQLEKSRLLSDRFSAERPKGSFSTLEIQRTEQGDSAMYLCASSLPGPQETQYFGPGTRLLVL.

The rearrangement joins TRBV6-2 or TRBV6-3 to TRBJ1-6; 8 bases map to TRBD1. From germline, CDR1 is MNHEY and CDR2 SVGEGT. The CDR3 has 17 amino acids. V was clipped by 6 bases and J by 0 bases; unmatched bases: 7. The CDR3 reads CASSRTGLSSYNSPLHF. CDR3 nucleotide sequence: TGTGCCAGCAGCCGGACAGGGCTTAGCTCCTATAATTCACCCCTCCACTTT.

The chain employs TRBV29-1 and TRBJ1-2; weak D call: TRBD1 (6 bases). The CDR3 has 12 amino acids. Trimming took off 6 bases at V and 8 bases at J, with 16 bases between the two ends. From germline, CDR1 is SQVTM and CDR2 ANQGSEA. The CDR3 region has the DNA TGCAGCGTCCCAGCCCAGGGGCGAGGCTACACCTTC. Amino acids: CSVPAQGRGYTF.

Only one count was recorded for this clone. This sequence joins TRBV10-3 and TRBJ2-7, with D possibly matching TRBD2 (5 bases). CDR1 is ENHRY, CDR2 SYGVKD, per germline. Trimming removed 4 bases at V and 0 bases at J, with 7 bases between. There are 13 residues in the CDR3. CDR3 nucleotide sequence: TGTGCCATCAGTGTGGGGAGCTCCTACGAGCAGTACTTC. It yields the protein CAISVGSSYEQYF.

The V and J genes are TRBV5-4 and TRBJ2-2; D is possibly TRBD1 (6 bases). The V gene's germline CDR1 is SGHNT and CDR2 YYREEE (reference sequence). Trimming took 4 bases from V and 7 from J, leaving 23 bases between them. The CDR3 sequence is 17 residues long. CDR3 bases: TGTGCCAGCAGCCACCCTACAGGGATTGAGGGTAGCGGGGAGCTGTTTTTT. Encoded protein: CASSHPTGIEGSGELFF.

J is TRBJ1-2 and V is TRBV7-2; no definite D call. The CDR3 spans 13 residues. CDR1 and CDR2 from the germline V gene are SGHTA and FQGNSA. The V gene lost 1 base and the J gene lost 4 bases, with 7 bases spanning the gap. CDR3 region: CASSLGQSYGYTF. CDR3 coding DNA: TGTGCCAGCAGCTTAGGCCAGTCCTATGGCTACACCTTC.

This clone occurred once. DNA for the CDR3: TGTGCCAGCAGCTTGTTTTTAGTAACCTACGAGCAGTACTTC. Translated: CASSLFLVTYEQYF. V is TRBV5-6 and J is TRBJ2-7; D is unresolved. Germline CDR1 is SGHDT and CDR2 is YYEEEE. Trimming stripped 1 base from V and 2 bases from J, with 10 bases between. The CDR3 loop spans 14 amino acids.

J is TRBJ2-3 and V is TRBV30; the D gene is possibly TRBD2 (5 bases). This CDR3 region has 14 residues. The V end was cut by 2 bases, the J end by 4 bases, with 13 bases between. CDR1 GTSNPN and CDR2 SVGIG come from the germline V gene (reference sequence). The CDR3 protein is CAWSYNYGADTQYF. The CDR3, as DNA: TGTGCCTGGAGTTATAACTACGGGGCAGATACGCAGTATTTT.

This chain joins TRBV6-2 or TRBV6-3 and TRBJ1-2; TRBD1 is a possible D gene (5 bases). The CDR3 runs 15 residues. Trimming removed 6 bases from V and 3 bases from J, with 17 bases in between. The V gene's germline CDR1 is MNHEY and CDR2 SVGEGT. CDR3 DNA: TGTGCCAGCAGCTCCCGGGGACCGGGAGACTATGGCTACACCTTC. This encodes CASSSRGPGDYGYTF.

The CDR3 DNA reads TGTGCCAGCAGCCAAGATCATGCGGGGGCCGGCACAGATACGCAGTATTTT. Amino acids: CASSQDHAGAGTDTQYF. The J gene is TRBJ2-3, the V gene TRBV3-1 (or the pseudogene TRBV3-2), with D possibly TRBD2 on 7 matching bases. Germline CDR1 and CDR2: LGHDT and YNNKEL (reference sequence). The CDR3 is made up of 17 amino acids. Between the trimmed V and J ends, which lost 0 bases and 1 base, there was a span of 14 bases.

The CDR3 sequence: CATSDALGQGKETQYF. For the CDR3, the DNA is TGTGCCACCAGTGACGCGCTCGGACAGGGGAAAGAGACCCAGTACTTC. This rearrangement joins TRBV24-1 to TRBJ2-5, with TRBD1 matching 9 bases. J gave up 3 bases and V 4 bases, and 8 bases lay outside the gene matches. CDR3 length: 16 residues. CDR1 is KGHDR and CDR2 is SFDVKD in the germline V gene.

CDR3 nucleotide sequence: TGTGCCAGCAGCTTAGGAGAGATCCGAGATGATCAGCCCCAGCATTTT. Translation gives CASSLGEIRDDQPQHF. This rearrangement joins TRBV7-2 to TRBJ1-5; D ambiguous. CDR3 length: 16 residues. Germline-derived CDR1 and CDR2 are SGHTA and FQGNSA. Trimming stripped 1 base from V and 5 bases from J, with 15 bases between. Full variable domain (outside the CDR3, taken from reference TRBV7-2 and TRBJ1-5): GAGVSQSPSNKVTEKGKDVELRCDPISGHTALYWYRQSLGQGLEFLIYFQGNSAPDKSGLPSDRFSAERTGGSVSTLTIQRTQQEDSAVYLCASSLGEIRDDQPQHFGDGTRLSIL.

This clone was seen a handful of times. This chain links TRBV12-3 or TRBV12-4 with TRBJ2-3, with D unclear. V lost 5 bases and J 7 bases, leaving 10 bases between the germline ends. This CDR3 spans 12 amino acids. In DNA, the CDR3 is TGTGCCAGCAGTATGAGCCGAAATACGCAGTATTTT. Translating gives CASSMSRNTQYF.

The genes are TRBV2 and TRBJ1-2, with no clear D. This CDR3 comprises 13 residues. CDR1 is SNHLY and CDR2 is FYNNEI in the germline V gene. V lost 2 bases and J lost 3, with 7 bases in between. The CDR3: CASSERVYYGYTF. CDR3 coding DNA: TGTGCCAGCAGTGAACGGGTTTACTATGGCTACACCTTC.

This chain connects TRBV5-1 to TRBJ1-1; TRBD1 aligns across 8 bases. The CDR3 covers 15 residues. Germline V gene data show CDR1 as SGHRS and CDR2 as YFSETQ. With V trimmed by 4 bases and J by 4 bases, 9 bases remained unmatched. This chain's CDR3 is CASSPNTGGGTEAFF. The CDR3, as DNA: TGCGCCAGCAGCCCGAACACAGGGGGAGGCACTGAAGCTTTCTTT. The full variable domain, completed using reference TRBV5-1 and TRBJ1-1, is KAGVTQTPRYLIKTRGQQVTLSCSPISGHRSVSWYQQTPGQGLQFLFEYFSETQRNKGNFPGRFSGRQFSNSRSEMNVSTLELGDSALYLCASSPNTGGGTEAFFGQGTRLTVV.